Listed here are 16 T cell receptor beta chains from one sample, sequenced in a study of T cells after yellow fever vaccination. Via MiXCR, TCRdb re-called the 5' RACE reads, giving one row per CDR3 protein. The table includes a few hundred thousand distinct CDR3 sequences, approximately 3.9% detected once. The sample in question was PBMCs, obtained 5 days after the yellow fever booster vaccination. These receptors came from a man aged 18 to 29 who received the YFV17D yellow fever vaccine.

This clonotype was counted many times. J is TRBJ2-5 and V is TRBV7-6; D gene ambiguous. Per germline, CDR1 SGHVS and CDR2 FNYEAQ. Between the trimmed V and J ends, which lost 2 bases and 5 bases, there was a span of 6 bases. CDR3 size: 12 residues. CDR3 in amino acids: CASSLFPETQYF. The CDR3 coding sequence is TGTGCCAGCAGCTTATTCCCGGAGACCCAGTACTTC. The complete variable domain, with remaining parts taken from reference TRBV7-6 and TRBJ2-5, reads GAGVSQSPRYKVTKRGQDVALRCDPISGHVSLYWYRQALGQGPEFLTYFNYEAQQDKSGLPNDRFSAERPEGSISTLTIQRTEQRDSAMYRCASSLFPETQYFGPGTRLLVL.

J is TRBJ2-5 and V is TRBV5-1; 8 positions match TRBD1. The germline V gene has CDR1 SGHRS and CDR2 YFSETQ. The CDR3 contains 15 residues. V shed 0 bases and J 2 bases; nucleotides not matched to a gene: 3. The CDR3 protein is CASSLGTGMQETQYF. The CDR3 bases are TGCGCCAGCAGCTTGGGGACAGGGATGCAAGAGACCCAGTACTTC.

This clonotype was observed a handful of times. The J gene is TRBJ1-2, the V gene TRBV7-9, with D uncertain. This CDR3 comprises 13 residues. Germline V lookup: CDR1 SEHNR, CDR2 FQNEAQ (reference sequence). V shed 5 bases and J shed 8 bases, with 15 bases lying between them. The CDR3 loop reads CASSEDAFHGYTF. CDR3 nucleotide sequence: TGTGCCAGCAGCGAGGACGCTTTTCACGGCTACACCTTC.

This clonotype was picked up many times. The rearrangement joins TRBV5-1 to TRBJ1-2; D not resolved. With 2 bases removed from V and 4 bases from J, the gap between germline ends came to 18 bases. From germline, CDR1 is SGHRS and CDR2 YFSETQ. The CDR3 spans 16 residues. The CDR3 region is CASSFAGGFRFYGYTF. CDR3 in DNA: TGCGCCAGCAGCTTTGCAGGAGGGTTTCGGTTCTATGGCTACACCTTC.

This clonotype was observed many times. J is TRBJ1-3 and V is TRBV5-6; the D gene is possibly TRBD1 (5 bases). Per germline, CDR1 SGHDT and CDR2 YYEEEE. With 4 bases removed from V and 0 bases from J, the gap between germline ends came to 11 bases. The CDR3 contains 15 residues. The CDR3 region is CASSLGRNSGNTIYF. CDR3 in DNA: TGTGCCAGCAGCCTGGGACGGAACTCTGGAAACACCATATATTTT.

CDR3 DNA: TGCAGTGCTAATGACGACAGGGGTGGGGACACTGAAGCTTTCTTT. Protein product: CSANDDRGGDTEAFF. This chain connects TRBV20-1 to TRBJ1-1; 8 nucleotides align to TRBD1. Germline V gene data show CDR1 as DFQATT and CDR2 as SNEGSKA (reference sequence). V was pared by 4 bases and J by 3 bases, with 10 bases of the junction left unmatched. The CDR3 totals 15 residues.

The CDR3 DNA is TGCAGCGTTGGGCCAGATTATACTTACAATGAGCAGTTCTTC. Residues: CSVGPDYTYNEQFF. The rearrangement links TRBV29-1 to TRBJ2-1; D is ambiguous. CDR1 and CDR2 (germline): SQVTM, ANQGSEA. V lost 4 bases, J lost 4 bases, and 14 bases lay in between. CDR3 length: 14 residues.

In this sample, this clonotype turned up many times. The V call is TRBV27, the J call TRBJ2-3; D may be TRBD1 (5 bases). V was trimmed by 3 bases and J by 4 bases, leaving 11 bases between them. Germline lookup yields CDR1 MNHEY and CDR2 SMNVEV (reference sequence). The CDR3 consists of 14 residues. In DNA form, the CDR3 reads TGTGCCAGCAGTTTGACAACCAGGGCAGATACGCAGTATTTT. Translation: CASSLTTRADTQYF.

This chain uses TRBV6-2 or TRBV6-3 with TRBJ2-1, with 10 bases matching TRBD2. Germline V gene data show CDR1 as MNHEY and CDR2 as SVGEGT. This CDR3 comprises 13 residues. With V trimmed by 8 bases and J by 6 bases, 4 bases remained unmatched. Here the CDR3 DNA reads TGTGCCAGCCTGAGCGGGGGGGCCAATGAGCAGTTCTTC. Its translation: CASLSGGANEQFF.

In its sample, this clonotype was seen many times. This chain connects TRBV5-4 to TRBJ1-6; D call uncertain. This CDR3 has 14 residues. Germline lookup yields CDR1 SGHNT and CDR2 YYREEE (reference sequence). V was cut by 6 bases and J by 11 bases, with 18 bases left in between. CDR3 loop: CASTRQGSGTPLHF. The CDR3 DNA follows: TGTGCCAGCACCCGGCAAGGGTCCGGGACACCCCTCCACTTT.

This clonotype showed up just a few times. V usage is TRBV7-2 and J usage is TRBJ2-6, with D maybe TRBD2 (5 bases). V was clipped by 2 bases and J by 0 bases, with 8 bases between them. The CDR3 extends over 16 amino acids. Germline lookup yields CDR1 SGHTA and CDR2 FQGNSA. CDR3 amino acids: CASSLRGGSGANVLTF. The CDR3 bases are TGTGCCAGCAGCTTACGCGGAGGCTCTGGGGCCAACGTCCTGACTTTC. The whole variable domain, remainder taken from reference TRBV7-2 and TRBJ2-6, is GAGVSQSPSNKVTEKGKDVELRCDPISGHTALYWYRQSLGQGLEFLIYFQGNSAPDKSGLPSDRFSAERTGGSVSTLTIQRTQQEDSAVYLCASSLRGGSGANVLTFGAGSRLTVL.

Many counts were recorded for this clonotype. This rearrangement joins TRBV11-3 to TRBJ1-3; no clear D gene. V was clipped by 4 bases and J by 4 bases, with 14 bases between them. The CDR3 sequence is 15 residues long. CDR1 and CDR2 from the germline V gene are SGHNT and YENEEA. CDR3 protein: CASSSGGSAGNTIYF. Here the CDR3 DNA reads TGTGCCAGCAGCTCCGGTGGGTCTGCAGGAAACACCATATATTTT.

This clonotype was counted a few times. The chain couples TRBV20-1 to TRBJ2-4; TRBD2 matches 9 bases. The junction had 8 bases not matched to a gene; V was cut back by 1 base and J by 7 bases. Germline-derived CDR1 and CDR2 are DFQATT and SNEGSKA (reference sequence). The CDR3 length is 15 residues. The CDR3 region is CSARASSGDWNIQYF. The CDR3 DNA is TGCAGTGCTAGAGCGTCTAGCGGGGACTGGAACATTCAGTACTTC.

This chain links TRBV6-2 or TRBV6-3 with TRBJ1-5; D unclear. The V and J ends lost 10 bases and 5 bases respectively, with 15 bases between them. The germline CDR1 and CDR2 sequences are MNHEY and SVGEGT. The CDR3 has 13 amino acids. The CDR3 region is CATQATVYQPQHF. CDR3 nucleotides: TGTGCCACCCAGGCTACAGTGTATCAGCCCCAGCATTTT.

This clonotype was seen a handful of times. This chain connects TRBV28 to TRBJ1-2; D uncertain. The germline gives CDR1 MDHEN, CDR2 SYDVKM. The CDR3 contains 14 residues. The V and J ends lost 3 bases and 7 bases respectively, with 15 bases between them. The CDR3, as DNA: TGTGCCAGCAGTTTGTCGTTAAATCTGTCTGGCTACACCTTC. It yields the protein CASSLSLNLSGYTF.

This clonotype has only a few counts. This chain uses TRBV19 with TRBJ2-5; D not resolved. The V gene lost 7 bases and the J gene lost 7 bases, with 19 bases spanning the gap. Germline assignment: CDR1 LNHDA and CDR2 SQIVND (reference sequence). The CDR3 covers 14 residues. CDR3 sequence: CASTAGHQRGTQYF. CDR3 in DNA: TGTGCCAGTACCGCCGGGCACCAGCGCGGGACCCAGTACTTC.